Given below is one T cell receptor beta chain in context. What this receptor recognizes is not known. No base-level quality is on record; no much larger clone is a single base apart. TCRbeta CDR3 regions were amplified from genomic DNA by means of the immunoSEQ Assay, a bias-controlled multiplex PCR. The authors' pipeline ran thus. The number of nucleated cells in each sample was estimated from the amplification of reference gene primers within the assay. To quantify the absolute abundance of each unique TCRbeta CDR3 rearrangement, sequence reads were collapsed and filtered. For each sample, productive Simpson clonality was calculated by taking the square root of Simpson's diversity index across productive rearrangements. As stored in TCRdb, this immuneACCESS dataset retains in-frame rearrangements with V and J assigned. A fraction of the clones does not appear; measured against another copy, unresolved V genes explain less than half of the discrepancy, and the remainder lacks a known reason. The DNA was the basis for D and trimming; V, J and clone size are from that table. For this sample there are roughly 160,000 clones; about 80% appear just once. The top ten clonotypes cover approximately 9.9% of the sample.

This specimen comes from a study of blood T cell repertoires in COVID-19 (dated by TCRdb to the early 2020s). Background on the whole study: The collaborator samples originated in the United States, Italy and Spain and spanned the acute and convalescent phases of COVID-19. The prospective study material was composed of cDNA or gDNA derived from T cells, B-cell-depleted T cells, or PBMCs. Deeply sampled blood TCRbeta repertoires from subjects exposed to, actively infected with, or recovered from COVID-19 were included in the dataset. The repertoires were made available in a free public database intended to serve as a resource for research on the immune response to SARS-CoV-2. Samples were obtained from the ongoing ImmuneRACE study (first 160 participants) and from 1,000 to 1,500 subjects provided by 6 global collaborators. A de-identified subject ID, COVID-19 status, age in years and sex were almost always included in the sample metadata. Where available, HLA class I and class II types were obtained from metadata supplied by the sample provider rather than from assay-based typing. General findings and caveats noted by the study authors: The amount of clinical and demographic metadata varied by source and participant and was provided uncurated.

In the prospective study, participants were about 18 to 95 years old, resided in about two dozen geographic areas of the United States, and were enrolled through a virtual design. To assign participants to cohorts, the prospective study relied on clinical history that participants themselves reported in a screening survey and a study questionnaire. Recovered participants in ImmuneRACE Cohort 3 were defined by two consecutive negative NP/OP PCR tests, clearance by a healthcare professional, or resolution of symptoms. Each participant in the prospective study had whole blood, serum and a nasopharyngeal or oropharyngeal swab collected by mobile phlebotomists. Additional blood draws and questionnaires over a 2-month period could optionally be provided by prospective study participants. Before DNA extraction, blood samples from the prospective study were shipped at room temperature or frozen. Sample: PBMCs or T cells enriched from blood (not recorded which). The receptor's source is a man aged 45-65 years who had recovered from COVID-19.

This receptor carries the CDR3 CASSLRTEETQYF. The nucleotides read TGTGCCAGCAGCTTACGCACAGAAGAGACCCAGTACTTC. The sequence joins TRBV7-3 to TRBJ2-5, with no confident D gene call. Looking up the germline V gene yields CDR1 SGHTA and CDR2 FQGTGA. There are 13 amino acids in the CDR3, from cysteine to phenylalanine inclusive. CDR3 DNA only is kept here, 39 bases in frame from base 1. Trimming at the junction amounts to 2 bases on V and 3 bases on J, and the germline ends lie 7 bases apart.